Below are 14 T cell receptor beta chains sequenced from a single sample in a study of identical twins. TCRdb analysed the 5' RACE reads with MiXCR anew, one entry per CDR3 protein. The repertoire holds around 300,000 distinct CDR3 sequences, with approximately 8.5% as singletons. These records were also assigned to another study, of yellow fever vaccine responses in identical twins.

Sequencing used memory (CD45RO+) T cells sorted from blood. These receptors came from a woman aged 18-35 years in good health.

At least ten counts were recorded for this clonotype. The chain is built from TRBV5-6 and TRBJ2-3; weak D call: TRBD1 (5 bases). The V and J ends lost 5 bases and 5 bases respectively, with 12 bases between them. Germline V gives CDR1 SGHDT, CDR2 YYEEEE. The CDR3 has 13 amino acids. CDR3 nucleotides: TGTGCCAGCAGGGATAGGGGCCAAGATACGCAGTATTTT. Its translation: CASRDRGQDTQYF.

The sample holds a few counts of this clonotype. This sequence joins TRBV4-2 and TRBJ2-6; no reliable D call. Germline V lookup: CDR1 LGHNA, CDR2 YNFKEQ. The CDR3 totals 16 residues. Deletions cut 5 bases from V and 0 bases from J, with 11 bases between. CDR3 sequence (DNA): TGTGCCAGCAGCTCAAGCCTCCCCTCTGGGGCCAACGTCCTGACTTTC. It yields the protein CASSSSLPSGANVLTF.

This clonotype turned up a few times. The CDR3 region has the DNA TGTGCCAGCAGTGAAGGGGCAGGGCCGGGGGAGACCCAGTACTTC. It translates to CASSEGAGPGETQYF. V and J are TRBV6-1 and TRBJ2-5; possibly TRBD1 or TRBD2 for D (5 bases each). The germline V and J ends were trimmed by 1 base and 5 bases, with 14 bases remaining between them. Per the germline V gene, CDR1 is MNHNS and CDR2 is SASEGT. The CDR3 spans 15 residues.

This clonotype was observed a handful of times. This chain's CDR3 is CASSSLARKGEKLFF. In nucleotides, the CDR3 is TGTGCCAGCAGCTCTCTAGCTCGAAAGGGGGAAAAACTGTTTTTT. The chain joins TRBV7-9 to TRBJ1-4; weak D call: TRBD1 (5 bases). The CDR3 sequence is 15 residues long. V gave up 4 bases and J gave up 8 bases, with 17 bases separating them. Germline CDR1 reads SEHNR; CDR2 reads FQNEAQ (reference sequence).

This clonotype was recorded a few times. The chain joins TRBV6-1 to TRBJ1-2; maybe TRBD1 (5 bases). The length of the CDR3 is 14 residues. CDR1 is MNHNS, CDR2 SASEGT, per germline. Trimming removed 6 bases from V and 8 bases from J, with 19 bases in between. CDR3 sequence: CASSAQGGSEGYTF. In DNA, the CDR3 is TGTGCCAGCAGCGCTCAGGGTGGCTCGGAAGGCTACACCTTC.

This clonotype was detected many times. The chain joins TRBV12-3 or TRBV12-4 to TRBJ2-2, with D unclear. CDR3 length equals 12 residues. Trimming removed 7 bases from V and 4 bases from J, with 7 bases in between. The DNA of the CDR3 is TGTGCCAGCAAATTCGCCACCGGGGAGCTGTTTTTT. This codes for CASKFATGELFF.

This clonotype was seen a handful of times. This chain joins TRBV5-1 and TRBJ1-6; D may be TRBD1 (5 bases). The CDR3 runs to 14 residues. Trimming cost V 1 base and J 9 bases, with 11 bases left between them. CDR1 and CDR2 from the germline V gene are SGHRS and YFSETQ. This CDR3 reads CASSLIRDGSPLHF. The CDR3 DNA is TGCGCCAGCAGCTTGATCAGGGATGGTTCACCCCTCCACTTT.

The chain's CDR3 is CASSLVGLGGYTF. Here the CDR3 DNA reads TGCGCCAGCAGCTTGGTGGGGCTTGGCGGCTACACCTTC. The J gene is TRBJ1-2, the V gene TRBV5-1; D is possibly TRBD1 (5 bases). This CDR3 is 13 amino acids long. The germline V and J ends were trimmed by 0 bases and 8 bases, with 11 bases remaining between them. CDR1 is SGHRS, CDR2 YFSETQ, per germline.

In its sample, this clonotype was seen many times. CDR3 protein: CASSLAGNAYEQYF. CDR3 DNA: TGTGCCAGCAGTTTAGCTGGGAACGCCTACGAGCAGTACTTC. The rearrangement uses TRBV12-3 or TRBV12-4 and TRBJ2-7; D remains unclear. V was shortened by 0 bases and J by 2 bases, with 8 bases between the two germline ends. The CDR3 is 14 residues long.

This clonotype turned up a few times. This chain uses TRBV5-5 with TRBJ1-5; D not resolved. The CDR3 contains 15 residues. Trimming removed 4 bases from V and 0 bases from J, with 11 bases in between. The germline V gene encodes CDR1 SGHKS and CDR2 YYEKEE (reference sequence). The CDR3 spells CASSTKSNSNQPQHF. The DNA for the CDR3 is TGTGCCAGCAGCACGAAAAGTAATAGCAATCAGCCCCAGCATTTT.

This clonotype was seen ten or more times. The rearrangement joins TRBV12-3 or TRBV12-4 to TRBJ1-6; D remains ambiguous. V lost 5 bases and J 8 bases, leaving 4 bases between the germline ends. The CDR3 has 11 residues. CDR3 amino acids: CASSLHSPLHF. DNA of the CDR3: TGTGCCAGCAGTCTCCATTCACCCCTCCACTTT.

This clonotype was observed a handful of times. This chain connects TRBV6-5 to TRBJ1-1, with 8 bases fitting TRBD1. The CDR3 spans 17 residues. CDR1 MNHEY and CDR2 SVGAGI come from the germline V gene. Germline trimming cut 0 bases from V and 4 bases from J; bases unmatched to any gene: 10. The CDR3 spells CASSYSSGGSRGTEAFF. The CDR3 coding sequence is TGTGCCAGCAGTTACTCGTCAGGGGGCTCCCGGGGCACTGAAGCTTTCTTT.

This clonotype was seen more than once but under ten times. The chain recombines TRBV5-1 with TRBJ2-6; D is ambiguous. CDR1 and CDR2 (germline): SGHRS, YFSETQ. V was pared by 7 bases and J by 2 bases, with 13 bases between. This CDR3 contains 15 residues. CDR3 amino acids: CASQYGGAGANVLTF. In nucleotides, the CDR3 is TGCGCCAGCCAGTACGGCGGCGCTGGGGCCAACGTCCTGACTTTC.

This clonotype has more than one count but fewer than ten. The chain combines TRBV7-2 with TRBJ2-7; D is ambiguous. CDR3 length: 13 residues. V lost 3 bases, J lost 2 bases, and 8 bases lay in between. Germline V lookup: CDR1 SGHTA, CDR2 FQGNSA. The CDR3 region has the DNA TGTGCCAGCAGCTTTGGCAGTGCCTACGAGCAGTACTTC. It yields the protein CASSFGSAYEQYF.